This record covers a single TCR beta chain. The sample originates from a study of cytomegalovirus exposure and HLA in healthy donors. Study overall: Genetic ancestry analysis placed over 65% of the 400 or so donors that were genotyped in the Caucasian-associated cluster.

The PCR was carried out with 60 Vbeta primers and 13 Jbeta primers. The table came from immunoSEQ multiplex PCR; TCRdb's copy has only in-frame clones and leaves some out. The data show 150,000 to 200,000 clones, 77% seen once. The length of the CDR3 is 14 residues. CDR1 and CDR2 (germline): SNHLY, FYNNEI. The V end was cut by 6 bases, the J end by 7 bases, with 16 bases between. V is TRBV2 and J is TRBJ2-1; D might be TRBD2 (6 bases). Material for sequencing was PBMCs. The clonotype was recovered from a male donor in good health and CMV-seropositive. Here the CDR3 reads CASRLGLGTNEQFF. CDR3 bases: TGTGCCAGCAGATTGGGACTGGGTACAAATGAGCAGTTCTTC.